Included here is one T cell receptor beta chain sequence, with context. This clonotype was seen a handful of times. The antigen it binds to is not known. No much larger clonotype is one base removed from it; base qualities were not supplied. To demonstrate the VDJtools post-analysis software, the study profiled TCR beta repertoires from the peripheral blood of about a dozen young patients with multiple sclerosis. The multiple sclerosis patients were children and adolescents ranging in age from about 6 to 17 years. Libraries were made using PCR. The sequencer listed for this sample is Illumina HiSeq 2500. To reduce PCR and sequencing biases, unique molecular identifiers were built into the TCR beta cDNA libraries. Around 500,000 cDNA molecules were obtained for every 1 to 10 million input T cells, so each molecule roughly corresponded to one T cell. Patient libraries were prepared and sequenced with the same protocol used for the earlier healthy control dataset. Samples belonging to the same batch were prepared together, multiplexed and sequenced on a shared HiSeq lane. In the authors' own workflow: MIGEC handled the raw barcoded reads, throwing out single-read molecular identifier groups before consensus assembly and CDR3 extraction. Clonotype tables were post-analysed with VDJtools, and diversity was normalized by down-sampling all datasets to the smallest sample size. To correct batch-related cross-sample contamination, repertoire overlap clustering matched CDR3 amino acid sequences but not nucleotide sequences. TCRdb took the public reads, trimmed them with fastp at Q25, ran MiXCR for clone calling and kept in-frame beta chains. Every distinct CDR3 protein forms one entry, paired with its most common genes and DNA. In this record, the V and J calls reflect TCRdb's handling and not the investigators' own analysis. The sample includes approximately 730,000 distinct CDR3 sequences, with 30% observed a single time. The ten most abundant clones make up around 0.6% of the sample.

Taken from the germline V gene, the CDR1 and CDR2 loops are SQVTM and ANQGSEA. V is pruned by 6 bases and J by 8 bases, leaving 13 bases of the junction without a gene match. The CDR3 runs 15 amino acids, cysteine and phenylalanine included. Only the CDR3 region is kept as DNA, spanning 45 bases read in frame from base 1. This record belongs to a study of post-analysis software for immune sequencing data (dated by TCRdb to between 2014 and 2016). Turning to the overall study: The recorded disease courses included relapsing-remitting, secondary progressive and progressive-relapsing multiple sclerosis, and some patients had no subtype annotation. The patient repertoires were set against eleven to twelve previously published healthy control repertoires from donors whose ages ranged from about 6 to 27 years. A subset of samples was prepared in parallel using single-end sample barcoding, then pooled and co-amplified after Illumina adapter ligation.

Results and caveats for the whole study, not just this receptor: Significantly higher frequencies in patients than in controls were found for roughly 5 TRBV segments, including TRBV5-6, TRBV5-1 and TRBV20-1. The multiple sclerosis patient group was slightly younger than the control group. When samples were clustered directly using the F measure, samples prepared in the same batch co-clustered strongly, which prompted a batch-effect correction. Normalized Chao1 diversity was significantly lower in multiple sclerosis patients than controls, suggesting substantial peripheral T-cell clonal expansion.

The TCR comes from a girl aged 10-17 years with multiple sclerosis. Sequenced sample: blood. The rearrangement joined TRBV29-1 to TRBJ2-1, with TRBD2 matching 10 junction bases. The nucleotides are TGCAGCGTGCGCAGGGGCCCTAGCGGGAGCGATGAGCAGTTCTTC. It codes for CSVRRGPSGSDEQFF.